These 12 T cell receptor beta chains were sequenced from one sample in a study of blood T cells in healthy people across ages. The authors ran a second PCR of 7 to 11 cycles using a sample-barcoded 5' primer and a J-beta primer mix. TCRdb passed the 5' RACE reads through MiXCR, listing each CDR3 protein once. The data show 600,000 to 800,000 distinct CDR3 sequences, roughly 21% seen once. What was sequenced was blood. Source of these receptors: a man aged 65 to 79 in good health.

A few counts support this clonotype. This may come from a read error, since a much larger clone is one base off. Because the CDR3's place on the DNA is in doubt, the DNA is left out and the CDR3 is given as listed by TCRdb. CDR3 in amino acids: CASSLFGMGTGEPFF. The chain has TRBV11-2 and TRBJ2-2. The CDR3 extends over 15 residues, inclusive of both ends. Germline V gene sequence: CDR1 SGHAT, CDR2 FQNNGV.

CDR3 coding DNA: TGTGCCATCAGTGAGGGTGATAACTACGAGCAGTACTTC. Its translation is CAISEGDNYEQYF. The chain recombines TRBV10-3 with TRBJ2-7; D is unresolved. V was shortened by 2 bases and J by 3 bases, with 8 bases between the two germline ends. The germline gives CDR1 ENHRY, CDR2 SYGVKD. The CDR3 loop spans 13 amino acids.

The V gene is TRBV28, the J gene TRBJ2-6; D remains unclear. CDR1 is MDHEN and CDR2 is SYDVKM in the germline V gene. Trimming removed 7 bases at V and 3 bases at J, with 13 bases between. This CDR3 spans 15 amino acids. The CDR3 DNA follows: TGTGCCAGCAATAAGTCGTATGGTGGGGCCAACGTCCTGACTTTC. This gives the protein CASNKSYGGANVLTF.

V is TRBV6-1 and J is TRBJ1-1; TRBD1 matches at 9 bases. This CDR3 has 17 amino acids. Trimming cost V 4 bases and J 3 bases; bases outside gene matches: 12. Germline CDR1 is MNHNS and CDR2 is SASEGT. The CDR3 loop is CASSGAQGAVTHTEAFF. The DNA for the CDR3 is TGTGCCAGCAGTGGCGCACAGGGGGCGGTGACCCACACTGAAGCTTTCTTT.

The chain couples TRBV29-1 to TRBJ2-2; no clear D. Trimming stripped 3 bases from V and 1 base from J, with 6 bases between. The germline CDR1 and CDR2 sequences are SQVTM and ANQGSEA. The CDR3 length is 13 residues. CDR3 protein: CSVDGGNTGELFF. The CDR3 nucleotides are TGCAGCGTTGATGGTGGGAACACCGGGGAGCTGTTTTTT.

This clonotype was picked up many times. V is TRBV11-2 and J is TRBJ2-7; 7 bases are a match to TRBD1. Germline trimming cut 4 bases from V and 3 bases from J; bases unmatched to any gene: 24. CDR3 size: 20 residues. The germline CDR1 and CDR2 sequences are SGHAT and FQNNGV. CDR3 region: CASSSRLEGRWDSSSYEQYF. DNA for the CDR3: TGTGCCAGCAGCTCCCGGCTAGAGGGGCGCTGGGACAGCTCAAGCTACGAGCAGTACTTC.

Comments on this clonotype: This is likely a read error, given that the CDR3 carries no conserved phenylalanine or tryptophan at its end. The chain carries TRBV10-3 and TRBJ2-1; a possible D gene is TRBD2 (6 bases). The germline CDR1 and CDR2 sequences are ENHRY and SYGVKD. V lost 2 bases and J 9 bases, leaving 20 bases between the germline ends. There are 16 residues in the CDR3. The CDR3 region has the DNA TGTGCCATCAGTGAGAGAGAGACTAGGGGCATTGGTGAGCAGTTCATC. Encoded protein: CAISERETRGIGEQFI.

This clonotype was detected only a few times. J is TRBJ1-2 and V is TRBV20-1; TRBD1 might be the D (6 bases). V lost 5 bases, J lost 7 bases, and 17 bases lay in between. The CDR3 loop spans 13 amino acids. Germline CDR1 DFQATT, CDR2 SNEGSKA (reference sequence). The DNA of the CDR3 is TGCAGTGCTCTCCTTGGGGGGGCGCTTGGCTACACCTTC. Its protein is CSALLGGALGYTF.

A few counts support this clonotype. The chain employs TRBV4-3 and TRBJ2-5; 9 bases agree with TRBD2. Germline trimming cut 5 bases from V and 9 bases from J; bases unmatched to any gene: 13. CDR3 length: 15 amino acids. Germline CDR1 LGHNA, CDR2 YSLEER. CDR3 protein: CASSSASGTLSAQYF. The DNA for the CDR3 is TGCGCCAGCAGCAGCGCTAGCGGGACCCTATCGGCCCAGTACTTC.

Only a few counts were recorded for this clonotype. J is TRBJ2-2 and V is TRBV6-5, with 7 bases matching TRBD2. The junction had 14 bases not matched to a gene; V was cut back by 6 bases and J by 4 bases. Germline V lookup: CDR1 MNHEY, CDR2 SVGAGI. CDR3 length equals 17 residues. The CDR3: CASRPDTTSRVTGELFF. CDR3 bases: TGTGCCAGCAGACCGGATACGACTAGCAGGGTCACCGGGGAGCTGTTTTTT.

The chain is built from TRBV6-2 or TRBV6-3 and TRBJ2-5; D not certain. Trimming pared 6 bases from V and 2 bases from J, leaving 13 bases between. Germline V gene sequence: CDR1 MNHEY, CDR2 SVGEGT. The CDR3 is 14 amino acids. The CDR3 reads CASSYRAAQETQYF. CDR3 DNA: TGTGCCAGCAGCTATCGGGCAGCTCAAGAGACCCAGTACTTC.

This clonotype was counted at least ten times. The chain links TRBV19 to TRBJ1-2, with D possibly being TRBD1 (5 bases). The germline gives CDR1 LNHDA, CDR2 SQIVND (reference sequence). Trimming left V 8 bases short and J 8 bases short, with 18 bases between. The CDR3 has 13 amino acids. The CDR3 nucleotides are TGTGCCAGTGACGGGACCGTCGCCGGCGGCTACACCTTC. Its protein is CASDGTVAGGYTF.